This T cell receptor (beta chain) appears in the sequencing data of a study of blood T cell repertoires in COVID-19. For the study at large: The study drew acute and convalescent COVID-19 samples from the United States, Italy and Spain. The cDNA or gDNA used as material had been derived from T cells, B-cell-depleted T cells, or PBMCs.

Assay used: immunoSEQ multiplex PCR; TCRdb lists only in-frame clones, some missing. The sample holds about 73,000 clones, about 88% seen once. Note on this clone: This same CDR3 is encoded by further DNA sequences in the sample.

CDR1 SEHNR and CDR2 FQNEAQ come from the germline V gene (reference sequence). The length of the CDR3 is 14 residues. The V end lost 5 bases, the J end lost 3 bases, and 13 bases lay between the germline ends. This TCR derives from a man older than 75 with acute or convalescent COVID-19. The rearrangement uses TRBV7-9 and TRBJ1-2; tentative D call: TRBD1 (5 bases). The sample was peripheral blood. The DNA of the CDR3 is TGTGCCAGCAGCCTGGGGCAGGGCGACTATGGCTACACCTTC. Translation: CASSLGQGDYGYTF.